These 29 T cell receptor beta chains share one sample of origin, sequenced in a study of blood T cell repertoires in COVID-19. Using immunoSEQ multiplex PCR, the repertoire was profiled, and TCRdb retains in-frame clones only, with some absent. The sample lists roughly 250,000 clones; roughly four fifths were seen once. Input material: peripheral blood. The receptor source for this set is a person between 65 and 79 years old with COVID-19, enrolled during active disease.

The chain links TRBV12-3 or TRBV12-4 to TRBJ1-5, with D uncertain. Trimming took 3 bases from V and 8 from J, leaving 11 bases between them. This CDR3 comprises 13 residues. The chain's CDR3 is CASSFAREEPQHF. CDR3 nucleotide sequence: TGTGCCAGCAGTTTCGCCCGAGAGGAGCCCCAGCATTTT.

The CDR3 here is CASSSTGVYGYTF. For the CDR3, the DNA is TGTGCCAGCAGCTCGACAGGGGTCTATGGCTACACCTTC. The J gene is TRBJ1-2, the V gene TRBV5-8, with TRBD1 matching over 8 bases. The CDR3 is 13 residues long. Germline-derived CDR1 and CDR2 are SGHTS and YDEGEE. With 3 bases clipped from V and 4 bases from J, the junction kept 2 bases outside the gene matches.

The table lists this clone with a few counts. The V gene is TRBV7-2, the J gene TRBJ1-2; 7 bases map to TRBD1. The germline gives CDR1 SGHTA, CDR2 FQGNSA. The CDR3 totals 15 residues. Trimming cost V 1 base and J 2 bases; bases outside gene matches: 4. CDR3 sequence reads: CASSLEQGKNYGYTF. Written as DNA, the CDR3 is TGTGCCAGCAGCTTAGAACAGGGGAAAAACTATGGCTACACCTTC. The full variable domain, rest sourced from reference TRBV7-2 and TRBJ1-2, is GAGVSQSPSNKVTEKGKDVELRCDPISGHTALYWYRQSLGQGLEFLIYFQGNSAPDKSGLPSDRFSAERTGGSVSTLTIQRTQQEDSAVYLCASSLEQGKNYGYTFGSGTRLTVV.

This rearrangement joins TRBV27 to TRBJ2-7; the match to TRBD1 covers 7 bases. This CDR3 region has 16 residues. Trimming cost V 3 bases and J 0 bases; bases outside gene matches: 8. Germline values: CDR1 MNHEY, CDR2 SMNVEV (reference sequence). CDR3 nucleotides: TGTGCCAGCAGTTTTCGACAGGGTTCTACCTCCTACGAGCAGTACTTC. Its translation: CASSFRQGSTSYEQYF.

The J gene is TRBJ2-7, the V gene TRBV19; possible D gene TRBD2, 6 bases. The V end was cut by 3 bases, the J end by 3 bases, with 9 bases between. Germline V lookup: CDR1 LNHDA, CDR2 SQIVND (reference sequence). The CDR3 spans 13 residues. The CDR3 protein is CASSILGGYEQYF. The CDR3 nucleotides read TGTGCCAGTAGTATCCTGGGGGGCTACGAGCAGTACTTC. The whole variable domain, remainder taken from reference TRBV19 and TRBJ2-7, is DGGITQSPKYLFRKEGQNVTLSCEQNLNHDAMYWYRQDPGQGLRLIYYSQIVNDFQKGDIAEGYSVSREKKESFPLTVTSAQKNPTAFYLCASSILGGYEQYFGPGTRLTVT.

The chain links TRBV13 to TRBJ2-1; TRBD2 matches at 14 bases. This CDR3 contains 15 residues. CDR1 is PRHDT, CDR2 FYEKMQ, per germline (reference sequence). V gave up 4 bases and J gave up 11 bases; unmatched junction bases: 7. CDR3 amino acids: CASSSPGLAGDQQFF. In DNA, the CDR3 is TGTGCCAGCAGCTCTCCGGGACTAGCGGGAGATCAGCAGTTCTTC. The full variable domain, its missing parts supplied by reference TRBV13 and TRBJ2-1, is AAGVIQSPRHLIKEKRETATLKCYPIPRHDTVYWYQQGPGQDPQFLISFYEKMQSDKGSIPDRFSAQQFSDYHSELNMSSLELGDSALYFCASSSPGLAGDQQFFGPGTRLTVL.

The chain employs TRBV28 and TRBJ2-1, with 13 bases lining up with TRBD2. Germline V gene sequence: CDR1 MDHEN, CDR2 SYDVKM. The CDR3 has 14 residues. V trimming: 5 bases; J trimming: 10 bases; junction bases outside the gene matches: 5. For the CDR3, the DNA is TGTGCCAGCAGTAGACTAGCGGGAGGAGGCGAGCAGTTCTTC. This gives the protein CASSRLAGGGEQFF.

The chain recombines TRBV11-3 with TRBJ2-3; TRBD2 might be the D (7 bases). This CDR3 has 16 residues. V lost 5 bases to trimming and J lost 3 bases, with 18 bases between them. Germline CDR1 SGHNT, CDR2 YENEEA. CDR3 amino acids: CASSGGGALATDTQYF. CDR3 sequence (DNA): TGTGCCAGCAGCGGTGGGGGGGCGCTGGCTACAGATACGCAGTATTTT.

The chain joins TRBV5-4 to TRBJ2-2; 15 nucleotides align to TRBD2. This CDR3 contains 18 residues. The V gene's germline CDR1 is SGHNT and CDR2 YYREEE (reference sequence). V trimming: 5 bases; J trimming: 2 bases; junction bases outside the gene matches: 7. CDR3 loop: CASSSPGLAGGNTGELFF. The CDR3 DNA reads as TGTGCCAGCAGTTCCCCGGGACTAGCGGGGGGAAACACCGGGGAGCTGTTTTTT.

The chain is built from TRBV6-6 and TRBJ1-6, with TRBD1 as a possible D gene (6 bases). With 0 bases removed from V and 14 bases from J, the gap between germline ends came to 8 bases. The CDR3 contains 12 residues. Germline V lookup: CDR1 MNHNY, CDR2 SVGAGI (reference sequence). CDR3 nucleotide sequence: TGTGCCAGCAGTTACTCGGACAGCACCCTCCACTTT. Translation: CASSYSDSTLHF.

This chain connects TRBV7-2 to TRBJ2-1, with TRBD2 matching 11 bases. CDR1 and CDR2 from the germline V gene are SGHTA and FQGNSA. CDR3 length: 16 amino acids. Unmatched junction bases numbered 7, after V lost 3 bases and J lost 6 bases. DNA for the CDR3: TGTGCCAGCAGCTTCGTAGCGGGAGGGGGGTCCAATGAGCAGTTCTTC. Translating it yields CASSFVAGGGSNEQFF. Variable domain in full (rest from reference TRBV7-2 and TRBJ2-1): GAGVSQSPSNKVTEKGKDVELRCDPISGHTALYWYRQSLGQGLEFLIYFQGNSAPDKSGLPSDRFSAERTGGSVSTLTIQRTQQEDSAVYLCASSFVAGGGSNEQFFGPGTRLTVL.

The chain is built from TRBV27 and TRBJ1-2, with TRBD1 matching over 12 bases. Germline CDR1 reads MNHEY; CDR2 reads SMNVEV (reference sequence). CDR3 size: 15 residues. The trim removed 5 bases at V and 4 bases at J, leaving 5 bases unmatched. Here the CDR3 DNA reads TGTGCCAGCAGTCACCGGGGACAGGGGGCCTATGGCTACACCTTC. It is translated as CASSHRGQGAYGYTF.

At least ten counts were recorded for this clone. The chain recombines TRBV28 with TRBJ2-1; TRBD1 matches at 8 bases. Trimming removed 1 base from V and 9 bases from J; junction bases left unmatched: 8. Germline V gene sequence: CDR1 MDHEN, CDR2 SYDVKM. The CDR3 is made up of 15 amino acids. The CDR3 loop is CASSLSPDRAREQFF. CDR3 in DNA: TGTGCCAGCAGTTTATCCCCGGACAGGGCACGTGAGCAGTTCTTC.

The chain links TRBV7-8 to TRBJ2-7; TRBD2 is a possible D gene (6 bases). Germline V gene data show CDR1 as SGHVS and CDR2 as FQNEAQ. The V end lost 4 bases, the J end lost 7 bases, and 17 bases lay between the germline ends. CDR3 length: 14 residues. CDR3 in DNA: TGTGCCAGCAGCTCTCACGCCGGGACTTTAGAGCAGTACTTC. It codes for CASSSHAGTLEQYF.

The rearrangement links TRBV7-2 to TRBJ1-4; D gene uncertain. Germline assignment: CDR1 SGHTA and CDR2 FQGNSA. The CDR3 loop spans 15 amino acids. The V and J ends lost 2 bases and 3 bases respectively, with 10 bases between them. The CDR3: CASSLTGLANEKLFF. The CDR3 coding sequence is TGTGCCAGCAGCTTAACGGGGTTGGCTAATGAAAAACTGTTTTTT. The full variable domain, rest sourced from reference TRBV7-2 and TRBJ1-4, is GAGVSQSPSNKVTEKGKDVELRCDPISGHTALYWYRQSLGQGLEFLIYFQGNSAPDKSGLPSDRFSAERTGGSVSTLTIQRTQQEDSAVYLCASSLTGLANEKLFFGSGTQLSVL.

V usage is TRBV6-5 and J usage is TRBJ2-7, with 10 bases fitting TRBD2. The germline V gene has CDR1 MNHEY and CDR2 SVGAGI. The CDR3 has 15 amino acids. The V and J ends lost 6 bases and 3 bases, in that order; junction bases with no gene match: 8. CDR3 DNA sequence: TGTGCCAGCAGGCCTAGCGGGAGTTCGCGCTACGAGCAGTACTTC. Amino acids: CASRPSGSSRYEQYF.

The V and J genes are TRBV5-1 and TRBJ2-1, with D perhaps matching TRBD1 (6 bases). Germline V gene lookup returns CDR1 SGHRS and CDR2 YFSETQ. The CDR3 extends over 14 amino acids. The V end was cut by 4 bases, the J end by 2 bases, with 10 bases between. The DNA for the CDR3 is TGCGCCAGCAGCCCCGGGACAACCTACAATGAGCAGTTCTTC. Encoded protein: CASSPGTTYNEQFF.

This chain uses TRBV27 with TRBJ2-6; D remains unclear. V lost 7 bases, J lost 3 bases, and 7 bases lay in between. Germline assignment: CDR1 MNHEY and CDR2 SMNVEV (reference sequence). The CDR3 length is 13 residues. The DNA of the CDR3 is TGTGCCAGCATGTTCGGTGGGGCCAACGTCCTGACTTTC. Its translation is CASMFGGANVLTF.

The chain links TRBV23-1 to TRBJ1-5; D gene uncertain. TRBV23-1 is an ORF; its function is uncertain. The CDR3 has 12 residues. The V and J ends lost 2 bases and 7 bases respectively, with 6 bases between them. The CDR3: CASSQEGQPQHF. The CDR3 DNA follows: TGCGCCAGCAGTCAAGAGGGCCAGCCCCAGCATTTT.

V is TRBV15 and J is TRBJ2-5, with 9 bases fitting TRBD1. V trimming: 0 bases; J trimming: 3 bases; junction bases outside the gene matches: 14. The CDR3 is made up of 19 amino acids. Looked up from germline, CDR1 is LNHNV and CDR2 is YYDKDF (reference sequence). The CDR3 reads CATSRDRGVGQGSKETQYF. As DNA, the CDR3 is TGTGCCACCAGCAGAGATCGGGGAGTAGGACAGGGGAGTAAAGAGACCCAGTACTTC. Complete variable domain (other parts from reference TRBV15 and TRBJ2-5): DAMVIQNPRYQVTQFGKPVTLSCSQTLNHNVMYWYQQKSSQAPKLLFHYYDKDFNNEADTPDNFQSRRPNTSFCFLDIRSPGLGDTAMYLCATSRDRGVGQGSKETQYFGPGTRLLVL.

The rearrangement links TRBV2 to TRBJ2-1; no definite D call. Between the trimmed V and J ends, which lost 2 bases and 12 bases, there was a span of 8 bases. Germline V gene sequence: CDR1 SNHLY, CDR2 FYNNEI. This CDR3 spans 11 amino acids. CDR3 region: CASSERVGQFF. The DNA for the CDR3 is TGTGCCAGCAGTGAACGGGTGGGGCAGTTCTTC.

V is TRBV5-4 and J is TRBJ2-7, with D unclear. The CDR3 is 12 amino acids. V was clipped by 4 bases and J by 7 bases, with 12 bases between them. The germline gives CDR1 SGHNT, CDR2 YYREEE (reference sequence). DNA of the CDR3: TGTGCCAGCAGCATCGGGTCCGAGGAGCAGTACTTC. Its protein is CASSIGSEEQYF.

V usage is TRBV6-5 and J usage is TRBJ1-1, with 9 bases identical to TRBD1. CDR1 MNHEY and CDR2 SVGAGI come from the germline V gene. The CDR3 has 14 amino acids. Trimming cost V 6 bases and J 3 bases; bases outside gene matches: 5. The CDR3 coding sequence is TGTGCCAGCAGCCTATGGACAGGGGACACTGAAGCTTTCTTT. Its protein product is CASSLWTGDTEAFF.

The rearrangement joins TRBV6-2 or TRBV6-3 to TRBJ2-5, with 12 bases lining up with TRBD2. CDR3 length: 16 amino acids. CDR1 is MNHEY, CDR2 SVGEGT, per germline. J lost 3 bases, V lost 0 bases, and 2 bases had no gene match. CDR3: CASSYSGLAGKETQYF. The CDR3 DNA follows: TGTGCCAGCAGTTACTCAGGACTAGCGGGAAAAGAGACCCAGTACTTC.

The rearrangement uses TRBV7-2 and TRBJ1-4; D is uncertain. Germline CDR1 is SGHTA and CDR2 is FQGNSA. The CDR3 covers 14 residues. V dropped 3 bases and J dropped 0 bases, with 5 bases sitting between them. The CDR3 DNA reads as TGTGCCAGCAGCTTCTATTCAACTAATGAAAAACTGTTTTTT. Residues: CASSFYSTNEKLFF.

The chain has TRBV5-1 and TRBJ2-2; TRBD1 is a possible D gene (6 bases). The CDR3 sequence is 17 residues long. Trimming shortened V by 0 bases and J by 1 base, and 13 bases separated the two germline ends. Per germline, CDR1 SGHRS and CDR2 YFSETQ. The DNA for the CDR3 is TGCGCCAGCAGCTTGGGAGGGGGAACGATGAACACCGGGGAGCTGTTTTTT. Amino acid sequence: CASSLGGGTMNTGELFF.

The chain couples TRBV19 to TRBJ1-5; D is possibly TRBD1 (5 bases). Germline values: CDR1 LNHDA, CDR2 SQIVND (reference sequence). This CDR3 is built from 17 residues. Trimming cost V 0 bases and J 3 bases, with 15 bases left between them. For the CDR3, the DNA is TGTGCCAGTAGTATAGATTCGGGCGGACACTACAATCAGCCCCAGCATTTT. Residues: CASSIDSGGHYNQPQHF.

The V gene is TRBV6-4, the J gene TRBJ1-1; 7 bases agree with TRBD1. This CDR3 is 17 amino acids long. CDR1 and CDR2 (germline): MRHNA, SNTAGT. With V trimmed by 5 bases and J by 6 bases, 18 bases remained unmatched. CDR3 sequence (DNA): TGTGCCAGCAGTCCCACGAGGACAGGAGGTGGTGGTGCTGAAGCTTTCTTT. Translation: CASSPTRTGGGGAEAFF.

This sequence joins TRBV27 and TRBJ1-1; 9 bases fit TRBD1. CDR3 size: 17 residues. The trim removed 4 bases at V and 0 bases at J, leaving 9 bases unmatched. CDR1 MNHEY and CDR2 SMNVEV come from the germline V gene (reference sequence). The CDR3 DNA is TGTGCCAGCAGTTCTTACCGGGACAGGGTTTTGAACACTGAAGCTTTCTTT. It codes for CASSSYRDRVLNTEAFF.